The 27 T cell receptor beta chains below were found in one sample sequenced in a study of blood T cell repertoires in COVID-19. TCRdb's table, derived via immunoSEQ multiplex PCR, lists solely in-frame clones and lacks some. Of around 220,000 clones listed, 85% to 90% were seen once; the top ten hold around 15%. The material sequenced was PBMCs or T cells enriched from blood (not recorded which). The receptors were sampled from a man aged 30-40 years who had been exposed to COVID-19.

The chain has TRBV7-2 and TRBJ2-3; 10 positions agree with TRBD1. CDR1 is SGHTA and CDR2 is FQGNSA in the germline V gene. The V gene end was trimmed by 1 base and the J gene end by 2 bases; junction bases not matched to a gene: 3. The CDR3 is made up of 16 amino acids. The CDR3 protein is CASSLVGTGATDTQYF. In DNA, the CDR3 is TGTGCCAGCAGCTTAGTAGGGACAGGGGCCACAGATACGCAGTATTTT.

The CDR3 DNA sequence: TGTGCCTCAAAAACCACAGGGGAAGAGACCCAGTACTTC. This sequence encodes CASKTTGEETQYF. This chain uses TRBV19 with TRBJ2-5; TRBD1 matches at 7 bases. V shed 11 bases, J shed 3 bases, and the junction held 9 bases outside the gene matches. CDR3 length equals 13 residues. CDR1 is LNHDA and CDR2 is SQIVND in the germline V gene (reference sequence).

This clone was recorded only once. The CDR3 coding sequence is TGTGCCAGCTCGGCCCGGGACAGCTTTAACTATGGCTACACCTTC. Residues: CASSARDSFNYGYTF. The V gene is TRBV18, the J gene TRBJ1-2; 7 bases map to TRBD1. The CDR3 runs 15 residues. Germline CDR1 is KGHSH and CDR2 is LQKENI. Losses at the gene ends were 6 bases for V and 1 base for J; bases not matched to a gene: 8.

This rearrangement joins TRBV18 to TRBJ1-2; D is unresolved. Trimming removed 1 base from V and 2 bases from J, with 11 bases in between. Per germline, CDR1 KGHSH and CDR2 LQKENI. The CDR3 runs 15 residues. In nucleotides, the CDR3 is TGTGCCAGCTCACCACGGGTGAGGGTCAACTATGGCTACACCTTC. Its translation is CASSPRVRVNYGYTF.

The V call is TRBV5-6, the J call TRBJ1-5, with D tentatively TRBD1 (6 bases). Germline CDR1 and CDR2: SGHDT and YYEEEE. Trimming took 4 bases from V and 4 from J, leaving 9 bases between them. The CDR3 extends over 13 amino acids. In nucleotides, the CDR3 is TGTGCCAGCAGCGACGGACAGAATCAGCCCCAGCATTTT. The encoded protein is CASSDGQNQPQHF. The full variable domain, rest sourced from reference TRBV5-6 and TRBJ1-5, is DAGVTQSPTHLIKTRGQQVTLRCSPKSGHDTVSWYQQALGQGPQFIFQYYEEEERQRGNFPDRFSGHQFPNYSSELNVNALLLGDSALYLCASSDGQNQPQHFGDGTRLSIL.

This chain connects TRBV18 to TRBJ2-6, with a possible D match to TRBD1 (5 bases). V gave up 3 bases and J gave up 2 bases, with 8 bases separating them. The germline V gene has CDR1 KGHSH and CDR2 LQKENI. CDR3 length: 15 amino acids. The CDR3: CASSPSGTGANVLTF. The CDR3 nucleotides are TGTGCCAGCTCACCTTCAGGGACTGGGGCCAACGTCCTGACTTTC.

The CDR3 bases are TGTGCCAGCAGCCAAGGGAGACAGGCAACTAATGAAAAACTGTTTTTT. Amino acid sequence: CASSQGRQATNEKLFF. The rearrangement uses TRBV3-1 (or the pseudogene TRBV3-2) and TRBJ1-4; D may be TRBD1 (6 bases). The germline CDR1 and CDR2 sequences are LGHDT and YNNKEL (reference sequence). CDR3 length: 16 residues. V lost 1 base to trimming and J lost 0 bases, with 9 bases between them.

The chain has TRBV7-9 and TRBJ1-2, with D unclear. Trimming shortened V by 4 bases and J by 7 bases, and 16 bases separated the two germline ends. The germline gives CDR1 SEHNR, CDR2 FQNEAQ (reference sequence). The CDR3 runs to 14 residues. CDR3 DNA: TGTGCCAGCAGCTCATCGGACCGTGCGGGTGGCTACACCTTC. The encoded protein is CASSSSDRAGGYTF. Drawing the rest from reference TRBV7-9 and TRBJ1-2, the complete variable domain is DTGVSQNPRHKITKRGQNVTFRCDPISEHNRLYWYRQTLGQGPEFLTYFQNEAQLEKSRLLSDRFSAERPKGSFSTLEIQRTEQGDSAMYLCASSSSDRAGGYTFGSGTRLTVV.

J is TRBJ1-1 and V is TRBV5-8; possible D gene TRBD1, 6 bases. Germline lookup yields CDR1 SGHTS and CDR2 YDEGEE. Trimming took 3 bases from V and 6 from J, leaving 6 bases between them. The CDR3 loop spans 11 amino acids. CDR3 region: CASSWTAEAFF. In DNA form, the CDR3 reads TGTGCCAGCAGCTGGACAGCTGAAGCTTTCTTT.

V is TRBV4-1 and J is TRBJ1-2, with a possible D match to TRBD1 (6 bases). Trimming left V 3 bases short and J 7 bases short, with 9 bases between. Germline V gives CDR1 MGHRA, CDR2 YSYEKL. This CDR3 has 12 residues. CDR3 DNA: TGCGCCAGCAGCCAGGGGGGGGCTGGCTACACCTTC. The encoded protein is CASSQGGAGYTF.

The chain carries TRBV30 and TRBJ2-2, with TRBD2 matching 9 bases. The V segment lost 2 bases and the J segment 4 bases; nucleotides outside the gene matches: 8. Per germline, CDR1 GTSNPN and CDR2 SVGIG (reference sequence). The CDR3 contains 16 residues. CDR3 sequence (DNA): TGTGCCTGGAGTAACCCTAGCGGGGTGATCACCGGGGAGCTGTTTTTT. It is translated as CAWSNPSGVITGELFF.

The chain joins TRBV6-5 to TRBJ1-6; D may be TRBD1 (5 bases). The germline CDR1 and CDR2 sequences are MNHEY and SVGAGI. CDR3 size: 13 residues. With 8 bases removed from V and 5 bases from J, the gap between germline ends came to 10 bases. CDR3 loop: CASRPGNNSPLHF. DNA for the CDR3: TGTGCCAGCCGGCCAGGGAATAATTCACCCCTCCACTTT.

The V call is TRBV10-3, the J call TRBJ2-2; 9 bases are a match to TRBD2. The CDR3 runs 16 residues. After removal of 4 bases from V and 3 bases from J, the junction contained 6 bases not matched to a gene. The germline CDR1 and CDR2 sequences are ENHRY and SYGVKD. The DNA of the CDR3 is TGTGCCATCAGTGGAGGAGCGGGGGGTTACACCGGGGAGCTGTTTTTT. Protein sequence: CAISGGAGGYTGELFF.

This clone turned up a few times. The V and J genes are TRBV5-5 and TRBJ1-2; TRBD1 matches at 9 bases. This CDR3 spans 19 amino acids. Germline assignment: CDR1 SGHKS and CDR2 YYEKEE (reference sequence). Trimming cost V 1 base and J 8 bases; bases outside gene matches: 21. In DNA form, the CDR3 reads TGTGCCAGCAGCTTGTACCCGGTTAAGACAAGTGAAGGGACAGGGGGCTACACCTTC. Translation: CASSLYPVKTSEGTGGYTF.

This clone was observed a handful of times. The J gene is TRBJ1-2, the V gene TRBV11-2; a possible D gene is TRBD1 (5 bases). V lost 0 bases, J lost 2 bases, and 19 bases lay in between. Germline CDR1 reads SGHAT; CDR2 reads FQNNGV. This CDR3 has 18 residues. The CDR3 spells CASSLEGLGPYKNYGYTF. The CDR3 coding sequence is TGTGCCAGCAGCTTAGAGGGACTGGGCCCGTATAAGAACTATGGCTACACCTTC.

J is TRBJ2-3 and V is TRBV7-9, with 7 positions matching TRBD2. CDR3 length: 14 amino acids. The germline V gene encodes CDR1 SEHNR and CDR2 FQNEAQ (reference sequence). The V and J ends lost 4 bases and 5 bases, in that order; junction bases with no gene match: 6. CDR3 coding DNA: TGTGCCAGCAGCTCTCAGGGAGGGGAAGATACGCAGTATTTT. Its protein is CASSSQGGEDTQYF.

The chain's CDR3 is CASSATGSSRNTIYF. The CDR3 DNA is TGTGCCAGCAGCGCTACAGGGAGTTCTCGAAACACCATATATTTT. V and J are TRBV2 and TRBJ1-3; the D gene is possibly TRBD1 (6 bases). This CDR3 has 15 amino acids. Trimming pared 6 bases from V and 5 bases from J, leaving 17 bases between. In germline, CDR1 is SNHLY, CDR2 FYNNEI.

The CDR3 DNA reads as TGTGCCAGCAGCCATGGGGATGACAGTTTCTATGGCTACACCTTC. This codes for CASSHGDDSFYGYTF. V gene TRBV5-8 combines with J gene TRBJ1-2; possible D gene TRBD1, 5 bases. The V gene's germline CDR1 is SGHTS and CDR2 YDEGEE. V lost 4 bases to trimming and J lost 4 bases, with 17 bases between them. This CDR3 spans 15 amino acids.

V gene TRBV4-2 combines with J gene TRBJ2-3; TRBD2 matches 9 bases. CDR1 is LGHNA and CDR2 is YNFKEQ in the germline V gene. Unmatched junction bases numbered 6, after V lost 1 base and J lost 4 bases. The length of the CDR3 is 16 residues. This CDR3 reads CASSQGAGLAPDTQYF. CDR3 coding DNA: TGTGCCAGCAGCCAAGGGGCGGGACTAGCACCAGATACGCAGTATTTT.

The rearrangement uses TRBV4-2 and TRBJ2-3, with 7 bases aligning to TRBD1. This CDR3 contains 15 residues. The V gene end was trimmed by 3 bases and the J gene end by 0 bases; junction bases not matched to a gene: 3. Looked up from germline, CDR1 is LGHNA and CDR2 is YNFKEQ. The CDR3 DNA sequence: TGTGCCAGCAGCCAGGGACAGTCTAGCACAGATACGCAGTATTTT. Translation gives CASSQGQSSTDTQYF.

The CDR3 sequence: CASSLMGWQPQHF. CDR3 nucleotides: TGTGCCAGCAGTCTGATGGGCTGGCAGCCCCAGCATTTT. V gene TRBV2 combines with J gene TRBJ1-5; D unresolved. V was trimmed by 5 bases and J by 7 bases, leaving 12 bases between them. From germline, CDR1 is SNHLY and CDR2 FYNNEI. CDR3 length: 13 amino acids. Full variable domain (outside the CDR3, taken from reference TRBV2 and TRBJ1-5): EPEVTQTPSHQVTQMGQEVILRCVPISNHLYFYWYRQILGQKVEFLVSFYNNEISEKSEIFDDQFSVERPDGSNFTLKIRSTKLEDSAMYFCASSLMGWQPQHFGDGTRLSIL.

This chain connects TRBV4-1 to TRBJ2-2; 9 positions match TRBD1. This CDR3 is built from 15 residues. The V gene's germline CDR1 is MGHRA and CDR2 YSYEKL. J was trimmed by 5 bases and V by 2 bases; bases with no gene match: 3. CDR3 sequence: CASSQRDRVTGELFF. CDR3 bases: TGCGCCAGCAGCCAAAGGGACAGGGTGACCGGGGAGCTGTTTTTT.

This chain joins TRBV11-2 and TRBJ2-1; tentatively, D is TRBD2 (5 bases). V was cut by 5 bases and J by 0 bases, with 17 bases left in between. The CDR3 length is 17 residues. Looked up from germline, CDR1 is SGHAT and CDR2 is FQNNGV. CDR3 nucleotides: TGTGCCAGCAGCCCCCGAGAGGTGGGGAGCTCCTACAATGAGCAGTTCTTC. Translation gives CASSPREVGSSYNEQFF.

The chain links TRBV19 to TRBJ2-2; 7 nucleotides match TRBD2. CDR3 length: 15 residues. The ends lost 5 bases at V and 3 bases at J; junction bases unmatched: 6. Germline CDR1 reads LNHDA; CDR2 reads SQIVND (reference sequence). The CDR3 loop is CASSLRGGYTGELFF. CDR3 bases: TGTGCCAGTAGTCTACGCGGGGGATACACCGGGGAGCTGTTTTTT.

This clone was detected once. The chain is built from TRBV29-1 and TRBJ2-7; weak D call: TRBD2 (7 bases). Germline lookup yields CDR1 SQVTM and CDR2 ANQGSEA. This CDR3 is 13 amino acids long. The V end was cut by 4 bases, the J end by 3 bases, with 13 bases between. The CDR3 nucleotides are TGCAGCGTTGTGGGGGGGACAAGCTACGAGCAGTACTTC. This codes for CSVVGGTSYEQYF.

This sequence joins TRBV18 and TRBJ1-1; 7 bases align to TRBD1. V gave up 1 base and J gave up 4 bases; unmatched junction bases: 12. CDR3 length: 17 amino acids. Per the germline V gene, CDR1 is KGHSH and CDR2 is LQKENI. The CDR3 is CASSPLRQGHQGTEAFF. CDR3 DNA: TGTGCCAGCTCACCACTTCGACAGGGTCATCAGGGCACTGAAGCTTTCTTT.

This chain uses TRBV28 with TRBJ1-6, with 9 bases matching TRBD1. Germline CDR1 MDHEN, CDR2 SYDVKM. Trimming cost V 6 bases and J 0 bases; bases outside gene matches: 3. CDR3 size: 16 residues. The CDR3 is CASSPQGASYNSPLHF. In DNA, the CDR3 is TGTGCCAGCAGCCCACAGGGGGCCTCCTATAATTCACCCCTCCACTTT. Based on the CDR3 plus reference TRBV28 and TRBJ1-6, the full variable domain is DVKVTQSSRYLVKRTGEKVFLECVQDMDHENMFWYRQDPGLGLRLIYFSYDVKMKEKGDIPEGYSVSREKKERFSLILESASTNQTSMYLCASSPQGASYNSPLHFGNGTRLTVT.